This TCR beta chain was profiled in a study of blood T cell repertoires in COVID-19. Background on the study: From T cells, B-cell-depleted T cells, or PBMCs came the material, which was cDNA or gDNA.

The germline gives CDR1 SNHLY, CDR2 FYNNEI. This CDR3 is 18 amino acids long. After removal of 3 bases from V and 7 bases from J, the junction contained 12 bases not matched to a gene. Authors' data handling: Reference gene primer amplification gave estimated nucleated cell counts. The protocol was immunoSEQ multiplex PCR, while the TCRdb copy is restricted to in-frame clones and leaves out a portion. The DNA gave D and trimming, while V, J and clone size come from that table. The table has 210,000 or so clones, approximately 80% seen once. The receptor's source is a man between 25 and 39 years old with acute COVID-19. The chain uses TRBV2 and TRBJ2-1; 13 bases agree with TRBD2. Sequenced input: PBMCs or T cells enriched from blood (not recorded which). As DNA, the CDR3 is TGTGCCAGCAGTGATGGACTAGCGGGGGCCCTATTTGAGAATGAGCAGTTCTTC. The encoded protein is CASSDGLAGALFENEQFF.